The clone carrying this TCR beta chain showed up many times. The data were taken from a study of CD8+CD57+ T cells in acquired aplastic anemia. Study at large: Across the sorted CD4+ and CD8+ cells, DNA amounts averaged roughly 3 ug.

CDR3 length: 16 amino acids. Germline assignment: CDR1 SGHRS and CDR2 YFSETQ. The V gene lost 3 bases and the J gene lost 2 bases, with 18 bases spanning the gap. The use of genomic DNA as template underpinned the TCR beta VDJ and CDR3 profiling. TCRdb itself ran the reads through MiXCR, one entry per CDR3 protein. Here the sample spans around 170,000 distinct CDR3 sequences, roughly half being singletons. The patients chosen for sequencing had shown expansion of CD8+CD57+ cells (detected by flow cytometry). Patients, without exception, had severe acquired aplastic anemia. Sequenced sample: sorted CD4+, CD8+, or CD8+CD57+ T cells (not recorded which) from PBMCs. The receptor comes from a human donor with aplastic anemia. The J gene is TRBJ2-7, the V gene TRBV5-1; D tentatively reads TRBD1 or TRBD2 (5 bases each). The DNA for the CDR3 is TGCGCCAGCAGCTCCGGTCCGGGACGCACAACCTACGAGCAGTACTTC. Translated, it gives CASSSGPGRTTYEQYF. The whole variable domain, filled in from reference TRBV5-1 and TRBJ2-7, reads KAGVTQTPRYLIKTRGQQVTLSCSPISGHRSVSWYQQTPGQGLQFLFEYFSETQRNKGNFPGRFSGRQFSNSRSEMNVSTLELGDSALYLCASSSGPGRTTYEQYFGPGTRLTVT.